This TCR beta chain was profiled in a study of shared clonotypes between healthy human individuals. TCRdb keeps only in-frame clones here, not all; method: immunoSEQ multiplex PCR. The data show a few million clones, more than 80% seen once. Notes on this clone: The same CDR3 is also encoded by other DNA sequences in this sample.

Germline V gene sequence: CDR1 MNHNS, CDR2 SASEGT. The CDR3 totals 12 residues. Trimming left V 3 bases short and J 3 bases short, with 6 bases between. Sequencing used naive CD4+ T cells sorted from blood. The subset is: CD45RA+ positively selected. This rearrangement joins TRBV6-1 to TRBJ2-7; D ambiguous. This sequence originates from a man younger than 30 in good health. CDR3 sequence: CASSERSYEQYF. CDR3 nucleotide sequence: TGTGCCAGCAGTGAGAGAAGCTACGAGCAGTACTTC.